The 31 T cell receptor beta chains below all came from one sample that was sequenced in a study of beta chain features in type 1 diabetes. Expressed TCRB transcripts were sequenced because the isolated RNA had all been reverse transcribed beforehand. The assay was immunoSEQ multiplex PCR, and TCRdb's table has in-frame clones only and misses some. The table has 200,000 to 250,000 clones, 11% to 15% seen once. No antigen has been identified for these receptors. General study findings and limits: There was a moderate but significant shortening of TCRB CDR3s in all four CD4+ subsets of Type 1 diabetes patients.

Specimen: naive CD4+ T cells from blood. All receptors come from a man in his thirties or forties with type 1 diabetes.

This clone appeared a few times. This chain joins TRBV19 and TRBJ2-5, with 11 bases matching TRBD2. The CDR3 spans 15 residues. Germline V gene data show CDR1 as LNHDA and CDR2 as SQIVND (reference sequence). With 5 bases clipped from V and 1 base from J, the junction kept 3 bases outside the gene matches. CDR3: CASSSSGRTQETQYF. CDR3 DNA sequence: TGTGCCAGTAGTTCTAGCGGGAGGACCCAAGAGACCCAGTACTTC.

The chain links TRBV27 to TRBJ1-5, with TRBD1 identical over 8 bases. This CDR3 contains 15 residues. V shed 5 bases, J shed 5 bases, and the junction held 8 bases outside the gene matches. Germline V gene lookup returns CDR1 MNHEY and CDR2 SMNVEV (reference sequence). The CDR3 protein is CASSTDRGGYQPQHF. The CDR3 nucleotides read TGTGCCAGCAGTACCGACAGGGGTGGGTATCAGCCCCAGCATTTT.

This clone was counted a few times. The chain has TRBV2 and TRBJ2-1; unclear D gene. This CDR3 has 15 amino acids. V lost 7 bases to trimming and J lost 0 bases, with 13 bases between them. CDR1 and CDR2 from the germline V gene are SNHLY and FYNNEI. The CDR3 nucleotides read TGTGCCAGCAATCCTGAGGCTAGCTCCTACAATGAGCAGTTCTTC. It specifies CASNPEASSYNEQFF. Combining the CDR3 with reference TRBV2 and TRBJ2-1 gives the whole variable domain EPEVTQTPSHQVTQMGQEVILRCVPISNHLYFYWYRQILGQKVEFLVSFYNNEISEKSEIFDDQFSVERPDGSNFTLKIRSTKLEDSAMYFCASNPEASSYNEQFFGPGTRLTVL.

For the CDR3, the DNA is TGCAGCGTTGAAGATCGGGGCGGGGAGTACTTC. This encodes CSVEDRGGEYF. The chain carries TRBV29-1 and TRBJ2-7; weak D call: TRBD2 (6 bases). Germline CDR1 reads SQVTM; CDR2 reads ANQGSEA. The V gene lost 0 bases and the J gene lost 11 bases, with 11 bases spanning the gap. The CDR3 runs to 11 residues.

The rearrangement uses TRBV6-1 and TRBJ2-1; the match to TRBD2 covers 10 bases. V was clipped by 4 bases and J by 9 bases; unmatched bases: 12. CDR3 length: 16 residues. Germline V CDR1 and CDR2: MNHNS, SASEGT. CDR3 nucleotides: TGTGCCAGCAGTGCCTTTTCTAGCGGGGGACTGAGTGAGCAGTTCTTC. Its translation is CASSAFSSGGLSEQFF.

This clone was observed a few times. This chain uses TRBV28 with TRBJ2-6; D possibly corresponds to TRBD1 (6 bases). CDR3 size: 15 residues. CDR1 is MDHEN and CDR2 is SYDVKM in the germline V gene. V was pared by 6 bases and J by 0 bases, with 9 bases between. This chain's CDR3 is CASSTGSSGANVLTF. The CDR3 DNA reads as TGTGCCAGCAGCACAGGGAGCTCTGGGGCCAACGTCCTGACTTTC. Full variable domain (outside the CDR3, taken from reference TRBV28 and TRBJ2-6): DVKVTQSSRYLVKRTGEKVFLECVQDMDHENMFWYRQDPGLGLRLIYFSYDVKMKEKGDIPEGYSVSREKKERFSLILESASTNQTSMYLCASSTGSSGANVLTFGAGSRLTVL.

The V and J genes are TRBV5-1 and TRBJ2-1, with 16 bases aligning to TRBD2. The CDR3 is 17 residues long. CDR1 and CDR2 from the germline V gene are SGHRS and YFSETQ. V gave up 3 bases and J gave up 7 bases; unmatched junction bases: 7. The CDR3 DNA is TGCGCCAGCAGCTCCGGGACTAGCGGGGGGGCCTTAAATGAGCAGTTCTTC. This codes for CASSSGTSGGALNEQFF.

This clone was counted between two and nine times. The chain employs TRBV5-1 and TRBJ2-2; maybe TRBD1 (6 bases). Trimming stripped 0 bases from V and 4 bases from J, with 10 bases between. Germline-derived CDR1 and CDR2 are SGHRS and YFSETQ. CDR3 size: 15 residues. The CDR3, as DNA: TGCGCCAGCAGCTTGGGCAAGACAGGCACCGGGGAGCTGTTTTTT. Encoded protein: CASSLGKTGTGELFF.

CDR3 sequence: CASSLASGSQGEQFF. The CDR3 DNA sequence: TGCGCCAGCAGCTTGGCTAGCGGGAGTCAAGGTGAGCAGTTCTTC. The chain recombines TRBV5-1 with TRBJ2-1; 10 nucleotides match TRBD2. Germline CDR1 reads SGHRS; CDR2 reads YFSETQ. J was trimmed by 9 bases and V by 0 bases; bases with no gene match: 6. The CDR3 is 15 amino acids.

This clone has just a few counts. The chain is built from TRBV28 and TRBJ1-2, with no clear D. The length of the CDR3 is 13 residues. Trimming pared 6 bases from V and 1 base from J, leaving 9 bases between. In germline, CDR1 is MDHEN, CDR2 SYDVKM. Written as DNA, the CDR3 is TGTGCCAGCAGACAGACCAGTAACTATGGCTACACCTTC. Translation: CASRQTSNYGYTF.

This clone was found a few times. The V and J genes are TRBV7-9 and TRBJ2-5, with 9 bases matching TRBD1. The V segment lost 5 bases and the J segment 5 bases; nucleotides outside the gene matches: 12. The V gene's germline CDR1 is SEHNR and CDR2 FQNEAQ (reference sequence). This CDR3 has 16 residues. CDR3 protein: CASSQYLDRGMETQYF. CDR3 DNA: TGTGCCAGCAGCCAGTACCTGGACAGGGGCATGGAGACCCAGTACTTC.

This clone was seen only a few times. This specimen includes other DNA sequences encoding the same CDR3. The chain joins TRBV5-1 to TRBJ2-1, with unresolved D. V was trimmed by 0 bases and J by 4 bases, leaving 8 bases between them. The CDR3 contains 14 residues. CDR1 and CDR2 from the germline V gene are SGHRS and YFSETQ. CDR3 protein: CASSLGQSYNEQFF. The CDR3 DNA reads TGCGCCAGCAGCTTGGGGCAGTCATACAATGAGCAGTTCTTC. The entire variable domain, with the rest obtained from reference TRBV5-1 and TRBJ2-1, is as follows: KAGVTQTPRYLIKTRGQQVTLSCSPISGHRSVSWYQQTPGQGLQFLFEYFSETQRNKGNFPGRFSGRQFSNSRSEMNVSTLELGDSALYLCASSLGQSYNEQFFGPGTRLTVL.

The chain couples TRBV4-2 to TRBJ1-5; no definite D call. The germline V gene encodes CDR1 LGHNA and CDR2 YNFKEQ. The CDR3 length is 17 residues. V shed 0 bases and J shed 0 bases, with 12 bases lying between them. CDR3 bases: TGTGCCAGCAGCCAAGATGGTCCCACCTATAGCAATCAGCCCCAGCATTTT. It translates to CASSQDGPTYSNQPQHF.

A few counts support this clone. The chain links TRBV29-1 to TRBJ1-2; no firm D call. The CDR3 spans 13 residues. V was cut by 0 bases and J by 2 bases, with 7 bases left in between. Germline V lookup: CDR1 SQVTM, CDR2 ANQGSEA. CDR3 amino acids: CSVEDPGNYGYTF. CDR3 in DNA: TGCAGCGTTGAAGATCCGGGGAACTATGGCTACACCTTC.

V gene TRBV2 combines with J gene TRBJ1-5; TRBD1 agrees at 9 bases. The V gene's germline CDR1 is SNHLY and CDR2 FYNNEI. J lost 1 base, V lost 6 bases, and 4 bases had no gene match. CDR3 length: 15 residues. CDR3 in DNA: TGTGCCAGCAGAACAACAGGGGGCAGCAATCAGCCCCAGCATTTT. Protein sequence: CASRTTGGSNQPQHF. The entire variable domain, with the rest obtained from reference TRBV2 and TRBJ1-5, is as follows: EPEVTQTPSHQVTQMGQEVILRCVPISNHLYFYWYRQILGQKVEFLVSFYNNEISEKSEIFDDQFSVERPDGSNFTLKIRSTKLEDSAMYFCASRTTGGSNQPQHFGDGTRLSIL.

The gene calls are TRBV6-6 and TRBJ1-5, with D unresolved. The V end was cut by 7 bases, the J end by 5 bases, with 12 bases between. The CDR3 sequence is 13 residues long. Looked up from germline, CDR1 is MNHNY and CDR2 is SVGAGI (reference sequence). The DNA of the CDR3 is TGTGCCAGCAAGCGTCGGGATGATCAGCCCCAGCATTTT. Its translation is CASKRRDDQPQHF.

This clone was seen more than once but under ten times. The chain carries TRBV6-1 and TRBJ2-7; 7 bases line up with TRBD2. Germline values: CDR1 MNHNS, CDR2 SASEGT. V was pared by 8 bases and J by 2 bases, with 6 bases of the junction left unmatched. The CDR3 spans 13 residues. The CDR3 DNA follows: TGTGCCAGCGGGATTGGGGGGGCCTACGAGCAGTACTTC. It yields the protein CASGIGGAYEQYF.

The chain has TRBV5-1 and TRBJ1-1; D not resolved. The germline gives CDR1 SGHRS, CDR2 YFSETQ. The CDR3 is made up of 14 amino acids. V lost 1 base and J lost 0, with 7 bases in between. CDR3 protein: CASSLSQVNTEAFF. The CDR3 DNA reads TGCGCCAGCAGCTTGTCCCAGGTGAACACTGAAGCTTTCTTT.

This clone appeared a few times. The chain recombines TRBV5-1 with TRBJ2-5, with D tentatively TRBD1 (6 bases). This CDR3 has 14 residues. V lost 4 bases to trimming and J lost 1 base, with 11 bases between them. In germline, CDR1 is SGHRS, CDR2 YFSETQ. In DNA, the CDR3 is TGCGCCAGCAGCACCGGACAGCTCCAAGAGACCCAGTACTTC. It codes for CASSTGQLQETQYF.

This clone appeared a few times. The genes are TRBV30 and TRBJ2-2; perhaps TRBD2 as D (6 bases). The CDR3 loop spans 15 amino acids. The V end was cut by 2 bases, the J end by 6 bases, with 16 bases between. Germline V gene lookup returns CDR1 GTSNPN and CDR2 SVGIG (reference sequence). CDR3 residues: CAWSNHVGGSGELFF. In nucleotides, the CDR3 is TGTGCCTGGAGTAACCACGTGGGGGGATCCGGGGAGCTGTTTTTT.

In its sample, this clone was seen a few times. In the same sample, other DNA sequences code for this CDR3. This rearrangement joins TRBV2 to TRBJ2-5; the match to TRBD2 covers 11 bases. V dropped 6 bases and J dropped 4; count of bases not matched to a gene: 1. This CDR3 region has 13 residues. Germline-derived CDR1 and CDR2 are SNHLY and FYNNEI. CDR3 nucleotides: TGTGCCAGCAGGGGACTAGCGGCAGAGACCCAGTACTTC. It is translated as CASRGLAAETQYF. Full variable domain (outside the CDR3, taken from reference TRBV2 and TRBJ2-5): EPEVTQTPSHQVTQMGQEVILRCVPISNHLYFYWYRQILGQKVEFLVSFYNNEISEKSEIFDDQFSVERPDGSNFTLKIRSTKLEDSAMYFCASRGLAAETQYFGPGTRLLVL.

Only a few counts were recorded for this clone. The rearrangement joins TRBV6-5 to TRBJ2-1; TRBD1 aligns across 7 bases. In germline, CDR1 is MNHEY, CDR2 SVGAGI. The CDR3 runs 14 residues. With 6 bases clipped from V and 4 bases from J, the junction kept 6 bases outside the gene matches. The CDR3 is CASRKTGQYNEQFF. CDR3 nucleotides: TGTGCCAGCAGGAAGACGGGACAGTACAATGAGCAGTTCTTC.

This clone occurred a few times. The chain joins TRBV30 to TRBJ2-3, with 11 bases lining up with TRBD2. V shed 2 bases, J shed 5 bases, and the junction held 6 bases outside the gene matches. The CDR3 runs 15 residues. The germline V gene encodes CDR1 GTSNPN and CDR2 SVGIG (reference sequence). The CDR3: CAWSRTSGGIDTQYF. The CDR3 coding sequence is TGTGCCTGGAGTCGCACTAGCGGGGGTATAGATACGCAGTATTTT. Together with reference TRBV30 and TRBJ2-3, the CDR3 gives the full variable domain: SQTIHQWPATLVQPVGSPLSLECTVEGTSNPNLYWYRQAAGRGLQLLFYSVGIGQISSEVPQNLSASRPQDRQFILSSKKLLLSDSGFYLCAWSRTSGGIDTQYFGPGTRLTVL.

This clone has only a few counts. The chain uses TRBV4-1 and TRBJ2-5; the D is unclear. Between the trimmed V and J ends, which lost 1 base and 0 bases, there was a span of 6 bases. The CDR3 has 14 residues. Germline CDR1 and CDR2: MGHRA and YSYEKL. The CDR3, as DNA: TGCGCCAGCAGCCAAGGTGTCTACCAAGAGACCCAGTACTTC. Encoded protein: CASSQGVYQETQYF.

This chain connects TRBV19 to TRBJ2-7; D uncertain. V lost 5 bases and J lost 6, with 17 bases in between. The V gene's germline CDR1 is LNHDA and CDR2 SQIVND (reference sequence). CDR3 length equals 14 residues. The CDR3 nucleotides read TGTGCCAGTAGTGCACAGTTAGTTTCACGCGAGCAGTACTTC. This gives the protein CASSAQLVSREQYF.

CDR3 loop: CSAERAEQFF. In DNA, the CDR3 is TGCAGCGCGGAGCGGGCGGAGCAGTTCTTC. V and J are TRBV29-1 and TRBJ2-1, with D possibly being TRBD2 (6 bases). The germline V and J ends were trimmed by 7 bases and 10 bases, with 11 bases remaining between them. The CDR3 has 10 amino acids. The germline gives CDR1 SQVTM, CDR2 ANQGSEA.

This clone appeared a few times. The V and J genes are TRBV5-1 and TRBJ1-1; D not certain. Trimming shortened V by 4 bases and J by 4 bases, and 17 bases separated the two germline ends. CDR3 size: 15 residues. CDR1 is SGHRS, CDR2 YFSETQ, per germline. DNA of the CDR3: TGCGCCAGCAGCAGAGAAATGGAGGGCCCCACTGAAGCTTTCTTT. As protein: CASSREMEGPTEAFF.

The rearrangement uses TRBV11-3 and TRBJ2-5; 10 bases fit TRBD1. Looked up from germline, CDR1 is SGHNT and CDR2 is YENEEA. The CDR3 spans 14 residues. V lost 3 bases to trimming and J lost 5 bases; unmatched junction nucleotides: 3. CDR3 protein: CASSLGQGKETQYF. For the CDR3, the DNA is TGTGCCAGCAGCTTGGGACAGGGGAAGGAGACCCAGTACTTC.

Comment on this clone: This CDR3 is also generated by other DNA sequences in the sample. The chain couples TRBV29-1 to TRBJ2-5, with TRBD1 matching 7 bases. The ends lost 3 bases at V and 4 bases at J; junction bases unmatched: 2. Germline V lookup: CDR1 SQVTM, CDR2 ANQGSEA. This CDR3 has 12 residues. CDR3 bases: TGCAGCGTTGAGGCAGGGGGAGAGACCCAGTACTTC. Translating gives CSVEAGGETQYF.

The CDR3 region has the DNA TGTGCCAGCAGTGCTACTGGGGGCAAAGGGTATGGCTACACCTTC. It yields the protein CASSATGGKGYGYTF. The chain uses TRBV25-1 and TRBJ1-2, with a weak D call TRBD1 (6 bases). With 4 bases removed from V and 5 bases from J, the gap between germline ends came to 17 bases. CDR1 is MGHDK, CDR2 SYGVNS, per germline. The CDR3 extends over 15 amino acids.

Only a few counts were recorded for this clone. The rearrangement uses TRBV19 and TRBJ1-2; TRBD1 might be the D (6 bases). The CDR3 is made up of 15 amino acids. CDR1 is LNHDA, CDR2 SQIVND, per germline (reference sequence). V was cut by 5 bases and J by 2 bases, with 15 bases left in between. Here the CDR3 DNA reads TGTGCCAGTAGTCCATTGGGGGCGGCAAACTATGGCTACACCTTC. It translates to CASSPLGAANYGYTF.